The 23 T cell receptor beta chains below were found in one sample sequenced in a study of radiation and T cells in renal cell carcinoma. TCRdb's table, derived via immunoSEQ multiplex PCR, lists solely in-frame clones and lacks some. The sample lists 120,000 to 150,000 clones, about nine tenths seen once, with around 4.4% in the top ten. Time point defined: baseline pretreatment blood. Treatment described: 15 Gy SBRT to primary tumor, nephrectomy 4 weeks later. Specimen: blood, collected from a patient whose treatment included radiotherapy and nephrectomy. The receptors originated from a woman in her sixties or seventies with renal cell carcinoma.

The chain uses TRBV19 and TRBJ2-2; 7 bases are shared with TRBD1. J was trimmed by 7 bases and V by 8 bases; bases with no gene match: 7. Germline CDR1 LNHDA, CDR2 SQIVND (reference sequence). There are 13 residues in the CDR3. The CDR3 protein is CASLTGLSGELFF. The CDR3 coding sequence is TGTGCCAGTTTGACAGGGTTGAGCGGGGAGCTGTTTTTT.

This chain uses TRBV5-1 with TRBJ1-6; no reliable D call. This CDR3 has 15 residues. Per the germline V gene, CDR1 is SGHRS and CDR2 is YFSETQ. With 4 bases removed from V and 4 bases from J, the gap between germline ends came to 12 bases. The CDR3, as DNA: TGCGCCAGCAGCGAGGACGGATATTATAATTCACCCCTCCACTTT. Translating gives CASSEDGYYNSPLHF.

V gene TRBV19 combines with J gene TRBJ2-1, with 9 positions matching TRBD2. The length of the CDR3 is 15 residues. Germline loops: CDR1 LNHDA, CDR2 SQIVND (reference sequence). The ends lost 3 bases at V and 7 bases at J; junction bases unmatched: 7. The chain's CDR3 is CASSMVRGGLNEQFF. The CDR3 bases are TGTGCCAGTAGTATGGTGCGGGGGGGCCTGAATGAGCAGTTCTTC.

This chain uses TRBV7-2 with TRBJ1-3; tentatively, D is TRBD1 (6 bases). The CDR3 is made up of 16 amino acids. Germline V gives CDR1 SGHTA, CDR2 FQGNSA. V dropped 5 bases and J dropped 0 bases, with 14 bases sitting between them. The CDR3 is CASSRPDRISGNTIYF. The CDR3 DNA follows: TGTGCCAGCAGCCGCCCGGACAGAATCTCTGGAAACACCATATATTTT. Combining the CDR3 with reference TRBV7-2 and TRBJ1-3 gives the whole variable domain GAGVSQSPSNKVTEKGKDVELRCDPISGHTALYWYRQSLGQGLEFLIYFQGNSAPDKSGLPSDRFSAERTGGSVSTLTIQRTQQEDSAVYLCASSRPDRISGNTIYFGEGSWLTVV.

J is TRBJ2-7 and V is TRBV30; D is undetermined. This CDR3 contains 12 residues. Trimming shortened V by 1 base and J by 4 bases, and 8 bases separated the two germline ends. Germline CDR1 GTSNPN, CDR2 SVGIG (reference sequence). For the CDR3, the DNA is TGTGCCTGGAGTGCCGCCCTTTACGAGCAGTACTTC. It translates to CAWSAALYEQYF. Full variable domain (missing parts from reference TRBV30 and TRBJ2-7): SQTIHQWPATLVQPVGSPLSLECTVEGTSNPNLYWYRQAAGRGLQLLFYSVGIGQISSEVPQNLSASRPQDRQFILSSKKLLLSDSGFYLCAWSAALYEQYFGPGTRLTVT.

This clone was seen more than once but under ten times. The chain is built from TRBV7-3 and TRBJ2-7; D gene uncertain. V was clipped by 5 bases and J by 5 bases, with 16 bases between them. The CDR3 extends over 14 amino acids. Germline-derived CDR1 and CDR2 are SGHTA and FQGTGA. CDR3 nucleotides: TGTGCCAGCAGCGACGGTCGGGCGAGCGACGAGCAGTACTTC. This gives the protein CASSDGRASDEQYF.

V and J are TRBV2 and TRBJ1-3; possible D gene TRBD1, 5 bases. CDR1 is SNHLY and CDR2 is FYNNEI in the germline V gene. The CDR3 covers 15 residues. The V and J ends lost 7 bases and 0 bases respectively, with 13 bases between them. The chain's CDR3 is CASNQGAISGNTIYF. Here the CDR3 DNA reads TGTGCCAGCAATCAAGGGGCCATCTCTGGAAACACCATATATTTT.

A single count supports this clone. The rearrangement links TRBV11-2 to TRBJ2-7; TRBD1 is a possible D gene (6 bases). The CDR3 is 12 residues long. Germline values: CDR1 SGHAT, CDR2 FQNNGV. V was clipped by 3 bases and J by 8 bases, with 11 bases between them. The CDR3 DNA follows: TGTGCCAGCAGCTTTGACAGGTCCCAGCAGTACTTC. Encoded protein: CASSFDRSQQYF.

CDR3 region: CASSGTVQETQYF. CDR3 sequence (DNA): TGTGCCAGCAGTGGGACAGTCCAAGAGACCCAGTACTTC. The J gene is TRBJ2-5, the V gene TRBV2, with D possibly TRBD1 on 6 matching bases. V shed 4 bases and J shed 1 base, with 7 bases lying between them. Germline V lookup: CDR1 SNHLY, CDR2 FYNNEI. The CDR3 loop spans 13 amino acids.

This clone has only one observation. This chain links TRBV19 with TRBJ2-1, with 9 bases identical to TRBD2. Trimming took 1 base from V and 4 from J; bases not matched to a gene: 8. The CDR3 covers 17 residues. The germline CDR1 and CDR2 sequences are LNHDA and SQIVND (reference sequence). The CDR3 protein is CASSIVGAGGPYNEQFF. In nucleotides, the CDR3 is TGTGCCAGTAGTATAGTTGGAGCGGGGGGTCCATACAATGAGCAGTTCTTC.

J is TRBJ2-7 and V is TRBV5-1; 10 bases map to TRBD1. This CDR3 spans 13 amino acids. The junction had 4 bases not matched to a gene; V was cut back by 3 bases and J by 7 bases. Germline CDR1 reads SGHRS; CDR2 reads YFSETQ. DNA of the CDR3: TGCGCCAGCAGCTCGGGACAGGGGTGGGAGCAGTACTTC. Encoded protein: CASSSGQGWEQYF.

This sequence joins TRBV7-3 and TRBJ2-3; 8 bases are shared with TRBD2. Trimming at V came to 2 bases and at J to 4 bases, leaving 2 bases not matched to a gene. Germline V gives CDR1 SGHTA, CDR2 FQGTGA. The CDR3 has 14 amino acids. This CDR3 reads CASSLAGGADTQYF. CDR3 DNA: TGTGCCAGCAGCTTAGCGGGGGGTGCAGATACGCAGTATTTT.

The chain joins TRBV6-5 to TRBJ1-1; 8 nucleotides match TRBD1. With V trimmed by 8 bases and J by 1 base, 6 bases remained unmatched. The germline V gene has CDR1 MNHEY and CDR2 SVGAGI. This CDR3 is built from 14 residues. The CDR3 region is CASPRTGPNTEAFF. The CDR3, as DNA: TGTGCCAGCCCTAGGACAGGGCCGAACACTGAAGCTTTCTTT.

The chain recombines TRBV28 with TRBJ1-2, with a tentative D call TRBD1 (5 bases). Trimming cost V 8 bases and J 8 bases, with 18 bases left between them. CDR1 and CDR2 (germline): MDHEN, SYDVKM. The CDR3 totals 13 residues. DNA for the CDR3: TGTGCCAGCCACGAGAAGGGGTTACACGGCTACACCTTC. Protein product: CASHEKGLHGYTF.

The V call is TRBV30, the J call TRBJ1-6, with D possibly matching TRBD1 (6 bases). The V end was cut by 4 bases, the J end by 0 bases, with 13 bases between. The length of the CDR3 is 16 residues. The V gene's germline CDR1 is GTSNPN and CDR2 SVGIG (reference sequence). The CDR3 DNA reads TGTGCCTGGAAGGGGGGCCCGAGCTCCTATAATTCACCCCTCCACTTT. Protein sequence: CAWKGGPSSYNSPLHF.

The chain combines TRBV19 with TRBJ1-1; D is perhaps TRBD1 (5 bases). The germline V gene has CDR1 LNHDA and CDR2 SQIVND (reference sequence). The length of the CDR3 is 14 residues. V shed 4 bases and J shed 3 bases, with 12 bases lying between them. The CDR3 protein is CASSRGTGYTEAFF. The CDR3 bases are TGTGCCAGTAGTAGGGGGACTGGATACACTGAAGCTTTCTTT.

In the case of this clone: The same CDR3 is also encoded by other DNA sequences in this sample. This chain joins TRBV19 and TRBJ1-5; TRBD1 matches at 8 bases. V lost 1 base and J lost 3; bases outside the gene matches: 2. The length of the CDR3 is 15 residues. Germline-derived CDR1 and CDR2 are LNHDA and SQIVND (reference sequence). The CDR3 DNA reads TGTGCCAGTAGTATAGGGACAGGGATCAATCAGCCCCAGCATTTT. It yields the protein CASSIGTGINQPQHF. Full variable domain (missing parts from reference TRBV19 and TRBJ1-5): DGGITQSPKYLFRKEGQNVTLSCEQNLNHDAMYWYRQDPGQGLRLIYYSQIVNDFQKGDIAEGYSVSREKKESFPLTVTSAQKNPTAFYLCASSIGTGINQPQHFGDGTRLSIL.

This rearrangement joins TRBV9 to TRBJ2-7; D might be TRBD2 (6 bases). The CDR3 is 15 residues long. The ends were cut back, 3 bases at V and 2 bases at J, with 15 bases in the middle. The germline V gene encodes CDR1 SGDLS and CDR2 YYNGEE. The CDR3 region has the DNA TGTGCCAGCAGCGGCGACGGAGGGGAGGCCTACGAGCAGTACTTC. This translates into CASSGDGGEAYEQYF.

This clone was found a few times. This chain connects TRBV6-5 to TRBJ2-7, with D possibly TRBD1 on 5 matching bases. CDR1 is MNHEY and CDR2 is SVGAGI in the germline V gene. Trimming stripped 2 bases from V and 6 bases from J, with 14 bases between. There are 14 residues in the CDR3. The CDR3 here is CASSYGARAIEQYF. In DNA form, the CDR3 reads TGTGCCAGCAGTTACGGTGCCAGGGCCATCGAGCAGTACTTC.

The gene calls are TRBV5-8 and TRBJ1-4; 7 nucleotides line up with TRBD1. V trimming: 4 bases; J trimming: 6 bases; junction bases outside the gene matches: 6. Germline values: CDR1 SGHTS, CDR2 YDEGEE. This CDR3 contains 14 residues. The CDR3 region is CASSRQGVHEKLFF. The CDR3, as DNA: TGTGCCAGCAGCCGACAGGGTGTTCATGAAAAACTGTTTTTT.

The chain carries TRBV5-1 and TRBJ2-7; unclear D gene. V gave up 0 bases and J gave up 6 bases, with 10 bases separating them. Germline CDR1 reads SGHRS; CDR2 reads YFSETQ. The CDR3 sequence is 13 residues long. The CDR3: CASSLAWSLEQYF. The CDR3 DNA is TGCGCCAGCAGCTTGGCCTGGAGCCTCGAGCAGTACTTC.

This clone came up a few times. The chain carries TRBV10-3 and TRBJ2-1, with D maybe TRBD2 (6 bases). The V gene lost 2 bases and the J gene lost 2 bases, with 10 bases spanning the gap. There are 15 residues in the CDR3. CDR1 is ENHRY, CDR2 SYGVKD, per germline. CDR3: CAISEGGLAYNEQFF. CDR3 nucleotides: TGTGCCATCAGTGAGGGGGGGTTAGCCTACAATGAGCAGTTCTTC.

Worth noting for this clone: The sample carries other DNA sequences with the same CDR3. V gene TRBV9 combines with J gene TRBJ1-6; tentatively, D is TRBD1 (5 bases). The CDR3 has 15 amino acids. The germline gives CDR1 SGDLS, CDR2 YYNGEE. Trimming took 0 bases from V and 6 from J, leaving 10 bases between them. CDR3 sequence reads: CASSVAGGGNSPLHF. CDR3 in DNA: TGTGCCAGCAGCGTAGCTGGCGGGGGTAATTCACCCCTCCACTTT.